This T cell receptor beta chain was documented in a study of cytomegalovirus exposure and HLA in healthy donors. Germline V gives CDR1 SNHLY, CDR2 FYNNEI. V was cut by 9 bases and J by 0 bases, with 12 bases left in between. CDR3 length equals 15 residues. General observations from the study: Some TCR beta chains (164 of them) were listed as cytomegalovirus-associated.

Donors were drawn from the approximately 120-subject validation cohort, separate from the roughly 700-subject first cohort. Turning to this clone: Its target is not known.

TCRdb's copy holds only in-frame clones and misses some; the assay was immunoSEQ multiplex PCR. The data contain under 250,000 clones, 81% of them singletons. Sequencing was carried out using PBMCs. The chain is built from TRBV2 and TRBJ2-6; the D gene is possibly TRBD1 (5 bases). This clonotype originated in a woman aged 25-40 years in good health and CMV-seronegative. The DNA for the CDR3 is TGTGCCAGGACGACAGATAGCTCTGGGGCCAACGTCCTGACTTTC. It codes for CARTTDSSGANVLTF.